This T cell receptor (beta chain) comes out of a study of Graves' ophthalmopathy and Graves' hyperthyroidism. The authors amplified TCR beta CDR3 regions, and they did so from RNA transcripts for repertoire sequencing. HTBI-primed first-round RT-PCR preceded second-round multiplex PCR. Using its own MiXCR run on the multiplex PCR reads, TCRdb lists one record per CDR3 protein. The table has 560,000 or so distinct CDR3 sequences, about two fifths seen once. This clonotype was recorded at least ten times. The sequence was collected from an adult man with Graves' hyperthyroidism. The sequencing sample was made of peripheral blood or thyroid tissue (not recorded which).

In DNA, the CDR3 is TGTGCCAGCAGCGTAGGCGGGCCGACGGCTGAAGCTTTCTTT. Amino acid sequence: CASSVGGPTAEAFF. The chain joins TRBV9 to TRBJ1-1; D remains unclear. Trimming took off 0 bases at V and 6 bases at J, with 12 bases between the two ends. This CDR3 is 14 amino acids long. Germline values: CDR1 SGDLS, CDR2 YYNGEE.